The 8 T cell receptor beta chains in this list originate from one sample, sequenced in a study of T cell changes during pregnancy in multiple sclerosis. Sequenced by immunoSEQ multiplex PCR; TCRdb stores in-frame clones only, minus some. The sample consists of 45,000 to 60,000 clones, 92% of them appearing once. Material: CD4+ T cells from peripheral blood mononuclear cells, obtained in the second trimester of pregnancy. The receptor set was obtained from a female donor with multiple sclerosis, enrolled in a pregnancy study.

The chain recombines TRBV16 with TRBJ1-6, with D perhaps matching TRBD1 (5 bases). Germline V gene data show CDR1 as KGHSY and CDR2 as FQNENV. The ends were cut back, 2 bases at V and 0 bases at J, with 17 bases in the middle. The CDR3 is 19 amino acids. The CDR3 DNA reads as TGTGCCAGCAGCCAAGGACGCGGAGGGGTGAGCTCCTATAATTCACCCCTCCACTTT. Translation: CASSQGRGGVSSYNSPLHF.

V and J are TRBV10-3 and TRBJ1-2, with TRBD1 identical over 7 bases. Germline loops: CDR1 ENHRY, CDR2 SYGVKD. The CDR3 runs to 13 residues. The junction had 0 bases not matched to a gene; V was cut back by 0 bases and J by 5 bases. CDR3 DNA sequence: TGTGCCATCAGTGAGTCGACAGGGTATGGCTACACCTTC. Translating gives CAISESTGYGYTF.

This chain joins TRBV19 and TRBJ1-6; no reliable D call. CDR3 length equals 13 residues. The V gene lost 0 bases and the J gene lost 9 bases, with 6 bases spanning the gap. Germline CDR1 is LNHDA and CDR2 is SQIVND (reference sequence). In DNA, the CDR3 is TGTGCCAGTAGTATAGATGAGGGTTCACCCCTCCACTTT. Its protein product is CASSIDEGSPLHF.

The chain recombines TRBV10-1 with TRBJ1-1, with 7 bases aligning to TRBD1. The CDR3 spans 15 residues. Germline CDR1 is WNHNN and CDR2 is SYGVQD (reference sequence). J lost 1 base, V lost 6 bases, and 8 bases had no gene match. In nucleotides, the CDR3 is TGCGCCAGCAGCCGGGACAGAGGCACGAACACTGAAGCTTTCTTT. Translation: CASSRDRGTNTEAFF.

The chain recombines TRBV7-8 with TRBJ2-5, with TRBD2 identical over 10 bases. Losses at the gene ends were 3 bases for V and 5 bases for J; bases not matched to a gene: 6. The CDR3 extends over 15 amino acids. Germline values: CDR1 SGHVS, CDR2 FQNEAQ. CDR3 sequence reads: CASSFSGGFRETQYF. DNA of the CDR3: TGTGCCAGCAGCTTTAGCGGGGGGTTTAGGGAGACCCAGTACTTC.

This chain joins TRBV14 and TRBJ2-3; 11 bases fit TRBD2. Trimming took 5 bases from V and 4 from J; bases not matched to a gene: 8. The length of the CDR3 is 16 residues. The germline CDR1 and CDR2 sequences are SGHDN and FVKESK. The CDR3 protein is CASSTRLAGFADTQYF. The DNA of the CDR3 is TGTGCCAGCAGCACCCGACTAGCGGGATTCGCAGATACGCAGTATTTT.

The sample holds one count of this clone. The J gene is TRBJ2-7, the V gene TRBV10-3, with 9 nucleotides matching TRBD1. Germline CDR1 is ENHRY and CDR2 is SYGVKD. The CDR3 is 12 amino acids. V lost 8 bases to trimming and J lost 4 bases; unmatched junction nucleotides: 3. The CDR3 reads CAIGQGFYEQYF. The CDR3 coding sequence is TGTGCCATCGGACAGGGGTTTTACGAGCAGTACTTC.

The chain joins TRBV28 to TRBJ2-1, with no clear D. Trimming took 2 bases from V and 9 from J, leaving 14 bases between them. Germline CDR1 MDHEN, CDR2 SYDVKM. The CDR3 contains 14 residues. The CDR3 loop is CASSLSVAPPEQFF. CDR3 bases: TGTGCCAGCAGTTTAAGTGTGGCACCGCCTGAGCAGTTCTTC.